Following are 13 T cell receptor beta chains from one sample sequenced in a study of blood T cell repertoires in COVID-19. The repertoire was sequenced with immunoSEQ multiplex PCR; TCRdb's copy has only in-frame clones and lacks some. The sample has 250,000 to 350,000 clones; around 87% are singletons. The sample comprised PBMCs or T cells enriched from blood (not recorded which). The receptor source for this set is a woman aged 18-35 years with acute COVID-19.

The chain is built from TRBV7-2 and TRBJ1-2, with TRBD1 matching over 7 bases. The CDR3 contains 15 residues. V lost 3 bases, J lost 9 bases, and 13 bases stayed unmatched. Germline V gene lookup returns CDR1 SGHTA and CDR2 FQGNSA. In DNA form, the CDR3 reads TGTGCCAGCAGCTTCCAGACAGGGCTGGTTTATAGCTACACCTTC. Translation gives CASSFQTGLVYSYTF.

J is TRBJ2-3 and V is TRBV28, with 7 bases that match TRBD2. V gave up 1 base and J gave up 2 bases; unmatched junction bases: 9. This CDR3 has 17 amino acids. Germline-derived CDR1 and CDR2 are MDHEN and SYDVKM. In DNA, the CDR3 is TGTGCCAGCAGTTTATCGTCTAGCGGAGCAGACACAGATACGCAGTATTTT. Residues: CASSLSSSGADTDTQYF.

There are a few counts of this clone. V and J are TRBV25-1 and TRBJ1-1; the D gene is possibly TRBD1 (5 bases). This CDR3 is 17 amino acids long. Per the germline V gene, CDR1 is MGHDK and CDR2 is SYGVNS. V was shortened by 1 base and J by 7 bases, with 22 bases between the two germline ends. The CDR3 loop is CASSESTGRIGHGEAFF. CDR3 coding DNA: TGTGCCAGCAGTGAATCCACAGGCCGTATTGGGCACGGTGAAGCTTTCTTT.

This chain connects TRBV19 to TRBJ1-6; possibly TRBD1 for D (6 bases). The CDR3 spans 14 residues. Trimming stripped 8 bases from V and 10 bases from J, with 18 bases between. Germline V gene lookup returns CDR1 LNHDA and CDR2 SQIVND (reference sequence). The CDR3 DNA follows: TGTGCCAGTGGGCTCCTTACAGGGCGCTCACCCCTCCACTTT. It encodes CASGLLTGRSPLHF.

The rearrangement links TRBV7-6 to TRBJ2-3; 8 bases align to TRBD2. The germline CDR1 and CDR2 sequences are SGHVS and FNYEAQ. The ends lost 1 base at V and 4 bases at J; junction bases unmatched: 13. The CDR3 loop spans 18 amino acids. In DNA form, the CDR3 reads TGTGCCAGCAGCTTAGGTGGATGGGGTACCGGGGGGGCAGATACGCAGTATTTT. Translation: CASSLGGWGTGGADTQYF.

V and J are TRBV25-1 and TRBJ1-1, with D maybe TRBD1 (5 bases). CDR1 is MGHDK, CDR2 SYGVNS, per germline. This CDR3 spans 14 amino acids. V dropped 7 bases and J dropped 0 bases, with 12 bases sitting between them. The CDR3 reads CASTDSLLNTEAFF. The CDR3 region has the DNA TGTGCCAGCACCGACAGTTTACTGAACACTGAAGCTTTCTTT.

This chain's CDR3 is CSGSGRGNEQFF. DNA for the CDR3: TGCAGCGGTAGCGGGAGAGGCAATGAGCAGTTCTTC. The chain uses TRBV29-1 and TRBJ2-1, with 9 bases aligning to TRBD2. Germline CDR1 and CDR2: SQVTM and ANQGSEA. The CDR3 loop spans 12 amino acids. Unmatched junction bases numbered 4, after V lost 7 bases and J lost 6 bases.

This chain links TRBV5-1 with TRBJ2-4, with a possible D match to TRBD2 (5 bases). The CDR3 extends over 16 amino acids. Germline V gene lookup returns CDR1 SGHRS and CDR2 YFSETQ. V was trimmed by 0 bases and J by 0 bases, leaving 10 bases between them. This CDR3 reads CASSLGAELAKNIQYF. The CDR3 nucleotides read TGCGCCAGCAGCTTGGGAGCGGAGCTAGCCAAAAACATTCAGTACTTC.

V is TRBV2 and J is TRBJ1-4; TRBD1 might be the D (6 bases). Deletions cut 4 bases from V and 5 bases from J, with 14 bases between. Germline V lookup: CDR1 SNHLY, CDR2 FYNNEI. CDR3 size: 15 residues. The CDR3 region is CASSVGAAQNEKLFF. The CDR3 DNA follows: TGTGCCAGCAGTGTGGGGGCAGCCCAAAATGAAAAACTGTTTTTT.

This chain uses TRBV7-9 with TRBJ2-1, with 8 positions matching TRBD1. Germline assignment: CDR1 SEHNR and CDR2 FQNEAQ (reference sequence). The junction had 13 bases not matched to a gene; V was cut back by 2 bases and J by 7 bases. This CDR3 spans 17 amino acids. CDR3 coding DNA: TGTGCCAGCAGCTTACCCTCGACAGGGGTAAGCGGGAATGAGCAGTTCTTC. Translated, it gives CASSLPSTGVSGNEQFF.

The V gene is TRBV5-5, the J gene TRBJ2-2; D remains unclear. This CDR3 has 12 amino acids. V was pared by 4 bases and J by 8 bases, with 9 bases between. Germline-derived CDR1 and CDR2 are SGHKS and YYEKEE (reference sequence). The CDR3 DNA sequence: TGTGCCAGCAGCCCCGGTCAAGGGGAGCTGTTTTTT. The encoded protein is CASSPGQGELFF.

CDR3 sequence: CASQEAGTEAFF. DNA of the CDR3: TGTGCCAGCCAGGAGGCTGGCACTGAAGCTTTCTTT. The V call is TRBV11-2, the J call TRBJ1-1; the D is unclear. Germline V lookup: CDR1 SGHAT, CDR2 FQNNGV. This CDR3 is 12 amino acids long. V was shortened by 8 bases and J by 4 bases, with 11 bases between the two germline ends.

The V and J genes are TRBV5-6 and TRBJ1-3; 7 bases line up with TRBD1. The germline CDR1 and CDR2 sequences are SGHDT and YYEEEE. The CDR3 totals 19 residues. Germline trimming cut 4 bases from V and 0 bases from J; bases unmatched to any gene: 16. DNA for the CDR3: TGTGCCAGCAGCCTCAGGTCCCCTTCAAACAGGGGCTCTGGAAACACCATATATTTT. Its protein is CASSLRSPSNRGSGNTIYF.